These 11 T cell receptor beta chains were all obtained from the same sample, sequenced in a study of cytotoxic CD8 clonotypes in ibrutinib-treated CLL. Assay: immunoSEQ multiplex PCR; the TCRdb copy retains only in-frame clones and omits some. The data show 130,000 to 150,000 clones, with approximately 89% seen just once and roughly 10% held by the top ten. The source material was PBMCs, sampled after 12 months of ibrutinib treatment. These receptors all come from a human donor with chronic lymphocytic leukemia.

V gene TRBV11-2 combines with J gene TRBJ2-3; possibly TRBD2 for D (5 bases). Deletions cut 4 bases from V and 3 bases from J, with 11 bases between. CDR3 length equals 14 residues. In germline, CDR1 is SGHAT, CDR2 FQNNGV. CDR3 nucleotide sequence: TGTGCCAGCAGCTGGGGTTCGGGGACAGATACGCAGTATTTT. It encodes CASSWGSGTDTQYF.

The chain employs TRBV5-1 and TRBJ2-4; tentative D call: TRBD1 (5 bases). The CDR3 length is 13 residues. CDR1 is SGHRS and CDR2 is YFSETQ in the germline V gene. Trimming cost V 2 bases and J 9 bases, with 12 bases left between them. The CDR3 sequence is CASSFGQGGIQYF. The CDR3 DNA follows: TGCGCCAGCAGCTTCGGGCAGGGTGGCATTCAGTACTTC. Based on the CDR3 plus reference TRBV5-1 and TRBJ2-4, the full variable domain is KAGVTQTPRYLIKTRGQQVTLSCSPISGHRSVSWYQQTPGQGLQFLFEYFSETQRNKGNFPGRFSGRQFSNSRSEMNVSTLELGDSALYLCASSFGQGGIQYFGAGTRLSVL.

V gene TRBV29-1 combines with J gene TRBJ2-2; 14 positions match TRBD2. Trimming took 6 bases from V and 2 from J; bases not matched to a gene: 5. Germline V gene sequence: CDR1 SQVTM, CDR2 ANQGSEA. The CDR3 runs to 16 residues. The CDR3 sequence is CSVSGLAGGNTGELFF. As DNA, the CDR3 is TGCAGCGTCTCTGGACTAGCGGGAGGAAACACCGGGGAGCTGTTTTTT.

The CDR3 sequence is CASSQDLGGGAGEQFF. In DNA, the CDR3 is TGTGCCAGCAGCCAAGATTTAGGTGGAGGGGCTGGTGAGCAGTTCTTC. This chain links TRBV4-2 with TRBJ2-1, with a possible D match to TRBD2 (6 bases). Germline assignment: CDR1 LGHNA and CDR2 YNFKEQ. CDR3 length: 16 amino acids. The V gene lost 0 bases and the J gene lost 9 bases, with 18 bases spanning the gap.

The V and J genes are TRBV5-3 and TRBJ2-7; perhaps D is TRBD1 or TRBD2 (6 bases each). TRBV5-3 is assigned to the ORF class and has an uncertain function. The CDR3 is 12 residues long. Deletions cut 0 bases from V and 9 bases from J, with 10 bases between. The CDR3: CARSLDREAQYF. The CDR3 coding sequence is TGTGCCAGAAGCTTGGACAGGGAGGCGCAGTACTTC.

The chain uses TRBV28 and TRBJ1-5; D may be TRBD1 (6 bases). Trimming stripped 3 bases from V and 2 bases from J, with 14 bases between. The CDR3 runs 16 residues. Germline-derived CDR1 and CDR2 are MDHEN and SYDVKM. CDR3 region: CASSFRRGGGNQPQHF. CDR3 DNA: TGTGCCAGCAGTTTCCGCAGGGGAGGGGGCAATCAGCCCCAGCATTTT.

This chain joins TRBV7-3 and TRBJ2-5; D gene uncertain. Germline CDR1 reads SGHTA; CDR2 reads FQGTGA. The CDR3 loop spans 13 amino acids. Trimming removed 4 bases at V and 4 bases at J, with 10 bases between. This CDR3 is CASSSSPSETQYF. Written as DNA, the CDR3 is TGTGCCAGCAGCTCCTCCCCCTCAGAGACCCAGTACTTC. Supplemented by reference TRBV7-3 and TRBJ2-5, the full variable domain reads GAGVSQTPSNKVTEKGKYVELRCDPISGHTALYWYRQSLGQGPEFLIYFQGTGAADDSGLPNDRFFAVRPEGSVSTLKIQRTERGDSAVYLCASSSSPSETQYFGPGTRLLVL.

This clone showed up just a few times. The chain employs TRBV4-2 and TRBJ2-7; TRBD2 is a possible D gene (6 bases). The ends were cut back, 0 bases at V and 0 bases at J, with 9 bases in the middle. This CDR3 has 15 amino acids. Germline V gene lookup returns CDR1 LGHNA and CDR2 YNFKEQ. The CDR3 bases are TGTGCCAGCAGCCAAGAATATAGCGGCTCCTACGAGCAGTACTTC. Translated, it gives CASSQEYSGSYEQYF.

The gene calls are TRBV4-1 and TRBJ2-1; D gene uncertain. Germline V gives CDR1 MGHRA, CDR2 YSYEKL. This CDR3 comprises 17 residues. The ends were cut back, 1 base at V and 6 bases at J, with 19 bases in the middle. The CDR3 reads CASSQGEATHHGNEQFF. In DNA form, the CDR3 reads TGCGCCAGCAGCCAAGGAGAAGCGACACACCACGGCAATGAGCAGTTCTTC.

In DNA, the CDR3 is TGTGCCTGGAGTCCGTACAGGGGGGCTAATGAAAAACTGTTTTTT. Amino acid sequence: CAWSPYRGANEKLFF. J is TRBJ1-4 and V is TRBV30, with 8 nucleotides matching TRBD1. V shed 2 bases and J 3 bases; nucleotides not matched to a gene: 5. Germline V gene sequence: CDR1 GTSNPN, CDR2 SVGIG (reference sequence). The CDR3 length is 15 residues.

V is TRBV29-1 and J is TRBJ2-1; D gene uncertain. V gave up 5 bases and J gave up 0 bases, with 11 bases separating them. CDR1 is SQVTM, CDR2 ANQGSEA, per germline. The CDR3 consists of 14 residues. The CDR3 loop reads CSVREESSYNEQFF. The CDR3, as DNA: TGCAGCGTTAGGGAAGAAAGCTCCTACAATGAGCAGTTCTTC.